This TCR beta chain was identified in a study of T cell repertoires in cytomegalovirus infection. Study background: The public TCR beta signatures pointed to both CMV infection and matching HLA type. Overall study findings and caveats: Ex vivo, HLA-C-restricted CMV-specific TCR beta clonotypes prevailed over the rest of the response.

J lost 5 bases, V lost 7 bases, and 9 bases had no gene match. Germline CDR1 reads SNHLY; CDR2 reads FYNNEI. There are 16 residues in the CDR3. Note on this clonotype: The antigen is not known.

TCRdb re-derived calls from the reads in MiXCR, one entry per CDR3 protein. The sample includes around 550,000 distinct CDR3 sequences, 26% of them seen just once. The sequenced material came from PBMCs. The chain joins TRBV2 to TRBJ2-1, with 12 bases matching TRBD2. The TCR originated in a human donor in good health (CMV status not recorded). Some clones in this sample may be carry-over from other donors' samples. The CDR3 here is CASMKALAGGHNEQFF. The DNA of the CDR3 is TGTGCCAGCATGAAAGCGCTAGCGGGAGGGCACAATGAGCAGTTCTTC.